These 18 T cell receptor beta chains share one sample of origin, sequenced in a study of T cell responses to AZD1222 COVID-19 vaccine. Using immunoSEQ multiplex PCR, the repertoire was profiled, and TCRdb retains in-frame clones only, with some absent. The sample holds 98,000 or so clones, around 83% seen once. Sequences were derived from peripheral blood, sampled on day 0 of AZD1222 vaccination. Receptors originate from an adult in good health.

This chain joins TRBV6-2 or TRBV6-3 and TRBJ2-7; unclear D gene. Germline CDR1 and CDR2: MNHEY and SVGEGT. With 2 bases removed from V and 4 bases from J, the gap between germline ends came to 9 bases. The CDR3 consists of 13 residues. Written as DNA, the CDR3 is TGTGCCAGCAGTTACAACAGCTTTTACGAGCAGTACTTC. It yields the protein CASSYNSFYEQYF.

This chain uses TRBV4-1 with TRBJ2-3; 10 positions agree with TRBD1. This CDR3 is 15 amino acids long. Germline CDR1 and CDR2: MGHRA and YSYEKL. Trimming took 4 bases from V and 2 from J; bases not matched to a gene: 3. CDR3 loop: CASSLRQGATDTQYF. The CDR3 region has the DNA TGCGCCAGCAGCCTACGACAGGGGGCCACAGATACGCAGTATTTT.

This clone was found once. The chain carries TRBV4-2 and TRBJ1-1; 7 bases align to TRBD1. Germline values: CDR1 LGHNA, CDR2 YNFKEQ. V lost 4 bases to trimming and J lost 0 bases; unmatched junction nucleotides: 8. The CDR3 loop spans 16 amino acids. The CDR3 here is CASSRSGTAMNTEAFF. CDR3 in DNA: TGTGCCAGCAGCCGATCCGGGACAGCCATGAACACTGAAGCTTTCTTT.

This chain connects TRBV5-1 to TRBJ2-2, with D unresolved. Trimming took 6 bases from V and 1 from J, leaving 4 bases between them. The germline V gene encodes CDR1 SGHRS and CDR2 YFSETQ. The CDR3 contains 12 residues. The CDR3 region has the DNA TGCGCCAGCACGGTGAACACCGGGGAGCTGTTTTTT. Its protein product is CASTVNTGELFF.

This chain connects TRBV11-2 to TRBJ2-3; TRBD2 matches at 7 bases. The CDR3 length is 15 residues. Germline V gene data show CDR1 as SGHAT and CDR2 as FQNNGV. V lost 1 base, J lost 7 bases, and 8 bases stayed unmatched. CDR3 sequence reads: CASSLVPGGGYTQYF. The CDR3 coding sequence is TGTGCCAGCAGCTTAGTCCCGGGCGGGGGATATACGCAGTATTTT.

This clone came up once. The chain links TRBV5-4 to TRBJ2-7; 10 bases map to TRBD1. This CDR3 region has 18 residues. Germline V gene lookup returns CDR1 SGHNT and CDR2 YYREEE (reference sequence). The V and J ends lost 4 bases and 2 bases, in that order; junction bases with no gene match: 15. For the CDR3, the DNA is TGTGCCAGCAGCAGGGTGGGGACAGGGGACGCAAATGCCTACGAGCAGTACTTC. Amino acid sequence: CASSRVGTGDANAYEQYF. The full variable domain, completed using reference TRBV5-4 and TRBJ2-7, is ETGVTQSPTHLIKTRGQQVTLRCSSQSGHNTVSWYQQALGQGPQFIFQYYREEENGRGNFPPRFSGLQFPNYSSELNVNALELDDSALYLCASSRVGTGDANAYEQYFGPGTRLTVT.

This sequence joins TRBV10-3 and TRBJ1-3; tentatively, D is TRBD1 (6 bases). In germline, CDR1 is ENHRY, CDR2 SYGVKD. Trimming cost V 4 bases and J 8 bases, with 15 bases left between them. This CDR3 region has 14 residues. The CDR3 DNA is TGTGCCATCAGTGGAGAAGGGGGTAGAGACACCATATATTTT. Protein: CAISGEGGRDTIYF.

The chain has TRBV7-2 and TRBJ2-2; 16 bases are a match to TRBD2. The germline gives CDR1 SGHTA, CDR2 FQGNSA. Losses at the gene ends were 4 bases for V and 6 bases for J; bases not matched to a gene: 8. There are 18 residues in the CDR3. The CDR3 sequence is CASSSGTSGGARAGELFF. The CDR3 DNA reads as TGTGCCAGCAGCTCAGGGACTAGCGGGGGGGCCCGGGCCGGGGAGCTGTTTTTT.

J is TRBJ1-3 and V is TRBV9; D uncertain. This CDR3 contains 13 residues. CDR1 and CDR2 (germline): SGDLS, YYNGEE. V lost 2 bases to trimming and J lost 4 bases, with 7 bases between them. CDR3 protein: CASSVKQGNTIYF. CDR3 DNA sequence: TGTGCCAGCAGCGTCAAACAGGGAAACACCATATATTTT.

The rearrangement joins TRBV6-5 to TRBJ1-1, with 8 bases fitting TRBD1. V trimming: 2 bases; J trimming: 3 bases; junction bases outside the gene matches: 2. Germline V gene sequence: CDR1 MNHEY, CDR2 SVGAGI. The CDR3 has 14 residues. The CDR3 DNA reads as TGTGCCAGCAGTTACGTGACAGGGGACACTGAAGCTTTCTTT. It encodes CASSYVTGDTEAFF.

This clone came up a few times. The chain carries TRBV4-2 and TRBJ1-4; 7 positions match TRBD1. The germline V gene has CDR1 LGHNA and CDR2 YNFKEQ. Trimming removed 0 bases from V and 8 bases from J; junction bases left unmatched: 9. CDR3 length: 16 amino acids. CDR3 in amino acids: CASSQEGGGAREKLFF. DNA of the CDR3: TGTGCCAGCAGCCAAGAGGGAGGGGGCGCGAGGGAAAAACTGTTTTTT.

This chain links TRBV19 with TRBJ1-4, with D uncertain. Deletions cut 6 bases from V and 0 bases from J, with 11 bases between. From germline, CDR1 is LNHDA and CDR2 SQIVND (reference sequence). The CDR3 is 15 residues long. CDR3 nucleotides: TGTGCCAGTAGGGAAAGGATCGCAACTAATGAAAAACTGTTTTTT. This encodes CASRERIATNEKLFF. Variable domain in full (rest from reference TRBV19 and TRBJ1-4): DGGITQSPKYLFRKEGQNVTLSCEQNLNHDAMYWYRQDPGQGLRLIYYSQIVNDFQKGDIAEGYSVSREKKESFPLTVTSAQKNPTAFYLCASRERIATNEKLFFGSGTQLSVL.

The V gene is TRBV19, the J gene TRBJ2-5; D is possibly TRBD2 (5 bases). The CDR3 consists of 13 residues. V was trimmed by 6 bases and J by 3 bases, leaving 11 bases between them. The germline V gene has CDR1 LNHDA and CDR2 SQIVND (reference sequence). CDR3 coding DNA: TGTGCCAGTAGGGGGAGAGGTAAAGAGACCCAGTACTTC. This gives the protein CASRGRGKETQYF.

This clone has just a few counts. V usage is TRBV7-9 and J usage is TRBJ1-2, with 8 bases that match TRBD1. CDR1 is SEHNR and CDR2 is FQNEAQ in the germline V gene (reference sequence). V shed 5 bases, J shed 7 bases, and the junction held 9 bases outside the gene matches. This CDR3 region has 14 residues. The CDR3 DNA reads as TGTGCCAGCAGCACAAATACAGGGGGATTTGGCTACACCTTC. Protein sequence: CASSTNTGGFGYTF.

This clone came up once. J is TRBJ1-6 and V is TRBV6-5; D gene uncertain. This CDR3 spans 13 amino acids. V lost 6 bases, J lost 6 bases, and 9 bases lay in between. From germline, CDR1 is MNHEY and CDR2 SVGAGI. CDR3 bases: TGTGCCAGCAGGGTCAAGGGTAATTCACCCCTCCACTTT. This sequence encodes CASRVKGNSPLHF.

This clone was seen a handful of times. The chain carries TRBV27 and TRBJ2-7, with 8 bases identical to TRBD2. Germline loops: CDR1 MNHEY, CDR2 SMNVEV (reference sequence). The CDR3 contains 14 residues. V lost 2 bases to trimming and J lost 5 bases; unmatched junction nucleotides: 5. The CDR3 sequence is CASSLAGGRNEQYF. The DNA for the CDR3 is TGTGCCAGCAGTTTAGCGGGGGGCAGGAACGAGCAGTACTTC.

The J gene is TRBJ2-3, the V gene TRBV5-4, with 8 bases matching TRBD1. V shed 2 bases and J 1 base; nucleotides not matched to a gene: 6. Germline CDR1 reads SGHNT; CDR2 reads YYREEE (reference sequence). The CDR3 loop spans 16 amino acids. The CDR3 protein is CASSFPPGQGTDTQYF. CDR3 DNA: TGTGCCAGCAGCTTCCCCCCGGGACAGGGCACAGATACGCAGTATTTT.

This chain connects TRBV28 to TRBJ1-2; 8 bases map to TRBD1. CDR1 MDHEN and CDR2 SYDVKM come from the germline V gene. J was trimmed by 6 bases and V by 1 base; bases with no gene match: 4. The CDR3 consists of 14 residues. CDR3 protein: CASSLFRGPDGYTF. The CDR3 DNA reads as TGTGCCAGCAGTTTATTCAGGGGGCCTGATGGCTACACCTTC.